Here is one T cell receptor beta chain with its context. Its antigen is undetermined. Investigators spread the genomic DNA of each subset evenly over several immunoSEQ plates. Assay used: immunoSEQ multiplex PCR; TCRdb lists only in-frame clones, some missing. The data contain 1.4 million to 1.5 million clones, approximately 96% of them seen just once; the ten biggest clones take up approximately 1.2%. The sample belongs to a study of shared clonotypes between healthy human individuals. Study results and caveats: Sampling used blood alone; tissue repertoires probably differ.

The clonotype comes from a man aged 25-40 years in good health. The sample taken for sequencing was naive CD4+ T cells sorted from blood. The sample's subset: CD45RA+ positively selected.

This CDR3 is CASQLTQAYEQYF. Here the CDR3 DNA reads TGTGCCAGCCAGCTCACACAAGCCTACGAGCAGTACTTC. The chain has TRBV27 and TRBJ2-7; the D is unclear. Germline V lookup: CDR1 MNHEY, CDR2 SMNVEV (reference sequence). CDR3 length: 13 residues. V was shortened by 8 bases and J by 2 bases, with 13 bases between the two germline ends.